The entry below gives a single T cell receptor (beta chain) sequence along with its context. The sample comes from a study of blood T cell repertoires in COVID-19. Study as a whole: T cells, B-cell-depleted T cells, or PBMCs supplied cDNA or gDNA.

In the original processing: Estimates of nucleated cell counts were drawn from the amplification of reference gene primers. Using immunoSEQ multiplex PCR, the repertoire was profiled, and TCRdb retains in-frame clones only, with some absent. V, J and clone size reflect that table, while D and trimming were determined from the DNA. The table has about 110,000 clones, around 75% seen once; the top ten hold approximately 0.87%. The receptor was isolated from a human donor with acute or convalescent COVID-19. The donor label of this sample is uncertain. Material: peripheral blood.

The CDR3 sequence: CASSQDLDRVAEEKLFF. DNA of the CDR3: TGTGCCAGCAGCCAAGACTTAGACAGGGTAGCAGAGGAAAAACTGTTTTTT. The V and J genes are TRBV4-2 and TRBJ1-4; 7 bases are shared with TRBD1. The CDR3 covers 17 residues. Losses at the gene ends were 0 bases for V and 8 bases for J; bases not matched to a gene: 12. Germline values: CDR1 LGHNA, CDR2 YNFKEQ.